The 22 T cell receptor beta chains below were found in one sample sequenced in a study of identical twins. From the 5' RACE reads, TCRdb called clonotypes with MiXCR, one entry per CDR3 protein. The sample has around 250,000 distinct CDR3 sequences; roughly 13% are singletons. These data are also associated with another study on yellow fever vaccine responses in identical twins.

Sample: memory (CD45RO+) T cells sorted from blood. These TCRs come from a young woman in good health.

This clonotype has just a few counts. This rearrangement joins TRBV7-2 to TRBJ2-7; D is perhaps TRBD2 (6 bases). Trimming left V 0 bases short and J 5 bases short, with 8 bases between. CDR1 SGHTA and CDR2 FQGNSA come from the germline V gene. The CDR3 runs to 13 residues. This CDR3 is CASSLAGGHEQYF. The DNA for the CDR3 is TGTGCCAGCAGCTTAGCGGGAGGCCACGAGCAGTACTTC.

The chain recombines TRBV20-1 with TRBJ2-7, with 7 positions matching TRBD1. The V and J ends lost 6 bases and 1 base, in that order; junction bases with no gene match: 12. There are 15 residues in the CDR3. Germline V CDR1 and CDR2: DFQATT, SNEGSKA (reference sequence). For the CDR3, the DNA is TGCAGTGCGGGGACCGGGACAGCCTATTCCTACGAGCAGTACTTC. Translating it yields CSAGTGTAYSYEQYF.

This clonotype was recorded a few times. The DNA for the CDR3 is TGCGCCAGCAGCTACGGGGACAGTAACATTCAGTACTTC. This sequence encodes CASSYGDSNIQYF. The rearrangement uses TRBV5-1 and TRBJ2-4; 7 bases map to TRBD1. CDR3 length equals 13 residues. Germline V gene lookup returns CDR1 SGHRS and CDR2 YFSETQ. The V segment lost 3 bases and the J segment 7 bases; nucleotides outside the gene matches: 4.

This clonotype was seen more than once but under ten times. The chain employs TRBV14 and TRBJ2-7, with 9 nucleotides matching TRBD2. J was trimmed by 2 bases and V by 4 bases; bases with no gene match: 9. Germline CDR1 is SGHDN and CDR2 is FVKESK. The CDR3 runs 16 residues. Written as DNA, the CDR3 is TGTGCCAGCAGCCCCCGCCTTAGCGGGAGCCCCTACGAGCAGTACTTC. This translates into CASSPRLSGSPYEQYF.

This chain joins TRBV20-1 and TRBJ1-2; tentatively, D is TRBD1 (5 bases). Germline V gives CDR1 DFQATT, CDR2 SNEGSKA (reference sequence). The CDR3 sequence is 14 residues long. Trimming took off 0 bases at V and 7 bases at J, with 15 bases between the two ends. CDR3 coding DNA: TGCAGTGCTAGAGATGGGGGAAATGAGATTGGCTACACCTTC. Protein sequence: CSARDGGNEIGYTF.

This clonotype was observed a handful of times. V is TRBV5-1 and J is TRBJ2-1; TRBD1 or TRBD2 may be the D gene (5 bases each). Trimming took 1 base from V and 0 from J, leaving 14 bases between them. There are 17 residues in the CDR3. CDR1 is SGHRS, CDR2 YFSETQ, per germline. This CDR3 is CASSLLGTGFSYNEQFF. The CDR3 bases are TGCGCCAGCAGCTTGCTTGGGACGGGGTTCTCCTACAATGAGCAGTTCTTC.

In its sample, this clonotype was seen many times. This chain uses TRBV20-1 with TRBJ2-1, with 7 bases identical to TRBD2. The length of the CDR3 is 13 residues. J lost 4 bases, V lost 4 bases, and 4 bases had no gene match. The germline CDR1 and CDR2 sequences are DFQATT and SNEGSKA (reference sequence). The CDR3 loop reads CSAKASGYNEQFF. The CDR3 DNA sequence: TGCAGTGCTAAGGCTAGCGGTTACAATGAGCAGTTCTTC.

In this sample, this clonotype turned up a few times. The chain uses TRBV27 and TRBJ1-2; 7 bases map to TRBD1. The CDR3 contains 14 residues. The junction had 8 bases not matched to a gene; V was cut back by 5 bases and J by 5 bases. Germline V gene data show CDR1 as MNHEY and CDR2 as SMNVEV (reference sequence). The CDR3 protein is CASSVDRDPYGYTF. The CDR3 DNA reads as TGTGCCAGCAGTGTAGACAGGGACCCTTATGGCTACACCTTC.

The rearrangement links TRBV2 to TRBJ2-3; D call uncertain. V shed 9 bases and J shed 0 bases, with 13 bases lying between them. The CDR3 loop spans 14 amino acids. CDR1 is SNHLY, CDR2 FYNNEI, per germline. The CDR3 sequence: CARGKITSTDTQYF. DNA for the CDR3: TGTGCCAGAGGAAAGATCACTAGCACAGATACGCAGTATTTT.

The sample holds a few counts of this clonotype. The CDR3 region has the DNA TGTGCCAGCAGTGCAGGGGACCTGTACCAAGAGACCCAGTACTTC. This gives the protein CASSAGDLYQETQYF. The chain employs TRBV12-3 or TRBV12-4 and TRBJ2-5; D possibly corresponds to TRBD1 (6 bases). The CDR3 has 15 residues. Trimming stripped 5 bases from V and 0 bases from J, with 13 bases between.

This clonotype has only a few counts. The rearrangement joins TRBV6-2 or TRBV6-3 to TRBJ2-4; no clear D gene. Deletions cut 5 bases from V and 8 bases from J, with 10 bases between. The CDR3 spans 12 residues. Germline V CDR1 and CDR2: MNHEY, SVGEGT. The CDR3 spells CASSPSVDIQYF. As DNA, the CDR3 is TGTGCCAGCAGTCCCTCGGTGGACATTCAGTACTTC.

This clonotype has only a few counts. The chain carries TRBV29-1 and TRBJ2-5, with D unresolved. The length of the CDR3 is 10 residues. Trimming removed 3 bases at V and 1 base at J, with 0 bases between. Germline V gene lookup returns CDR1 SQVTM and CDR2 ANQGSEA. The CDR3 nucleotides read TGCAGCGTTGACCAAGAGACCCAGTACTTC. Translated: CSVDQETQYF.

This clonotype was observed at least ten times. This chain connects TRBV7-2 to TRBJ1-1; D is possibly TRBD1 (5 bases). Germline CDR1 reads SGHTA; CDR2 reads FQGNSA. Trimming stripped 5 bases from V and 1 base from J, with 8 bases between. This CDR3 is 13 amino acids long. In nucleotides, the CDR3 is TGTGCCAGCAGCGAACAGGAGAACACTGAAGCTTTCTTT. It specifies CASSEQENTEAFF.

The chain has TRBV27 and TRBJ2-3, with TRBD2 as a possible D gene (6 bases). V was trimmed by 0 bases and J by 4 bases, leaving 11 bases between them. This CDR3 is 15 amino acids long. CDR1 and CDR2 from the germline V gene are MNHEY and SMNVEV (reference sequence). The CDR3 protein is CASSLSWRGADTQYF. The CDR3 DNA is TGTGCCAGCAGTTTATCGTGGAGGGGAGCAGATACGCAGTATTTT.

This clonotype was picked up a small number of times. The rearrangement joins TRBV20-1 to TRBJ2-7; D unclear. Germline CDR1 DFQATT, CDR2 SNEGSKA (reference sequence). V dropped 0 bases and J dropped 0 bases, with 15 bases sitting between them. The CDR3 has 16 amino acids. CDR3 sequence (DNA): TGCAGTGCTAGAGATGATGGCGGCGGCCCCTCCTACGAGCAGTACTTC. Translated, it gives CSARDDGGGPSYEQYF.

The rearrangement links TRBV6-6 to TRBJ1-3; D is unresolved. This CDR3 region has 12 residues. Germline V CDR1 and CDR2: MNHNY, SVGAGI (reference sequence). The V gene lost 8 bases and the J gene lost 1 base, with 6 bases spanning the gap. The CDR3 loop is CASEGSGNTIYF. The CDR3 coding sequence is TGTGCCAGCGAAGGGTCTGGAAACACCATATATTTT.

This chain connects TRBV7-8 to TRBJ1-2; TRBD1 matches at 9 bases. This CDR3 comprises 14 residues. Germline CDR1 reads SGHVS; CDR2 reads FQNEAQ. V dropped 5 bases and J dropped 7; count of bases not matched to a gene: 8. The DNA for the CDR3 is TGTGCCAGCAGCCTGAACCGGGACAGGGTTGGCTACACCTTC. Its protein is CASSLNRDRVGYTF.

The chain uses TRBV20-1 and TRBJ2-5; possible D gene TRBD1, 6 bases. Germline CDR1 and CDR2: DFQATT and SNEGSKA (reference sequence). Trimming shortened V by 3 bases and J by 5 bases, and 13 bases separated the two germline ends. There are 13 residues in the CDR3. This chain's CDR3 is CSASSTGTETQYF. CDR3 nucleotide sequence: TGCAGTGCTAGTAGTACAGGGACCGAGACCCAGTACTTC.

This clonotype was seen a few times. This CDR3 is CASSYDAQETQYF. CDR3 bases: TGTGCCAGCAGTTACGATGCCCAAGAGACCCAGTACTTC. V and J are TRBV6-2 or TRBV6-3 and TRBJ2-5; D unclear. V gave up 2 bases and J gave up 1 base, with 5 bases separating them. Germline CDR1 is MNHEY and CDR2 is SVGEGT. This CDR3 has 13 amino acids.

This clonotype was picked up one time. This chain links TRBV5-1 with TRBJ2-1, with D perhaps matching TRBD1 or TRBD2 (5 bases each). CDR3 length equals 13 residues. V was clipped by 0 bases and J by 8 bases, with 9 bases between them. Germline-derived CDR1 and CDR2 are SGHRS and YFSETQ. The CDR3 sequence: CASSLVGDDEQFF. In DNA form, the CDR3 reads TGCGCCAGCAGCTTGGTTGGGGACGATGAGCAGTTCTTC.

In this sample, this clonotype turned up many times. CDR3 sequence reads: CSAMGGTAYGYTF. The CDR3 nucleotides read TGCAGTGCTATGGGGGGCACGGCCTATGGCTACACCTTC. The chain recombines TRBV20-1 with TRBJ1-2; D is possibly TRBD1 (6 bases). This CDR3 has 13 amino acids. Germline V gene lookup returns CDR1 DFQATT and CDR2 SNEGSKA (reference sequence). Trimming pared 4 bases from V and 4 bases from J, leaving 13 bases between.

The chain joins TRBV20-1 to TRBJ2-5, with no clear D. Trimming cost V 4 bases and J 4 bases, with 22 bases left between them. Germline CDR1 and CDR2: DFQATT and SNEGSKA (reference sequence). The CDR3 has 16 amino acids. CDR3 nucleotide sequence: TGCAGTGCTAAAGATTCTTGGGATCTTAGGTTAGAGACCCAGTACTTC. This gives the protein CSAKDSWDLRLETQYF.